Described below is a single TCR beta chain sequence and its context. The sample has other DNA sequences that encode this CDR3 too. Trimming pared 5 bases from V and 0 bases from J, leaving 11 bases between. The CDR3 sequence is 14 residues long. Germline loops: CDR1 SGHRS, CDR2 YFSETQ. The assay was immunoSEQ multiplex PCR, and TCRdb's table has in-frame clones only and misses some. This table holds over 300,000 clones, around 87% found once. The sample comes from a study of blood T cell repertoires in COVID-19. Whole-study context: Sample material is recorded as cDNA or gDNA derived from T cells, B-cell-depleted T cells, or PBMCs.

Material for sequencing was PBMCs or T cells enriched from blood (not recorded which). This clonotype was obtained from a woman aged 30 to 39 with acute COVID-19. V gene TRBV5-1 combines with J gene TRBJ1-2, with TRBD1 as a possible D gene (5 bases). CDR3 sequence reads: CASSPGDSNYGYTF. The CDR3 coding sequence is TGCGCCAGCAGTCCGGGGGATTCTAACTATGGCTACACCTTC.